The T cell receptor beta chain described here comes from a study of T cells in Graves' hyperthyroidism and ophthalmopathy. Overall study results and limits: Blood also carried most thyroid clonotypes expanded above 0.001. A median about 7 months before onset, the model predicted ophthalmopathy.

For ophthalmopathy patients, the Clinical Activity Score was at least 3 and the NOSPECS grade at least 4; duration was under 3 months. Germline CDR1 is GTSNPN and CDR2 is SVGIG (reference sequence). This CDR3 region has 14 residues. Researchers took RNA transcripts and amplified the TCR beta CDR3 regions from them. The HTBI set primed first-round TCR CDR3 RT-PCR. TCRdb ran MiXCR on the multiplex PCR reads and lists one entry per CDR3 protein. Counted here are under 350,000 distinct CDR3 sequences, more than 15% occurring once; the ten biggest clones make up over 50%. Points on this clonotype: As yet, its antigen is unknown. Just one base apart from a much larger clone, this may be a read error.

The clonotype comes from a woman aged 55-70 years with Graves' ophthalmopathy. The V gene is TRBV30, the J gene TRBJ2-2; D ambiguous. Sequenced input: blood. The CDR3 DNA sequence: TGTGCCCGGAGTCCAGATTTAGGCTCCGGGGAGCTGTTTTTT. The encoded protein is CARSPDLGSGELFF.